This T cell receptor (beta chain) is drawn from a study of T cells in Graves' hyperthyroidism and ophthalmopathy. The germline V gene has CDR1 ENHRY and CDR2 SYGVKD. V was shortened by 4 bases and J by 5 bases, with 15 bases between the two germline ends. This CDR3 is built from 14 residues. Under 3 months was the duration of disease in ophthalmopathy patients, who also had a Clinical Activity Score of at least 3 and a NOSPECS grade of at least 4. Patients were excluded for uncontrolled infection, other autoimmune disease, pregnancy or lactation. This clonotype was detected many times. Its antigen is undetermined. Whole-study findings and limits: Most thyroid-expanded clonotypes above 0.001 were also found in blood.

TCR beta CDR3 sequences were amplified from RNA transcripts. TCR CDR3 regions were first amplified by RT-PCR with HTBI primers. TCRdb re-derived calls from the multiplex PCR reads in MiXCR, one entry per CDR3 protein. The sample records roughly 250,000 distinct CDR3 sequences, about 16% being singletons. The clonotype comes from a young woman with Graves' ophthalmopathy. Sequenced sample: blood. The chain is built from TRBV10-3 and TRBJ2-7; D assignment may be TRBD1 or TRBD2 (5 bases each). This chain's CDR3 is CAISGGVGYNEQYF. In nucleotides, the CDR3 is TGTGCCATCAGTGGAGGGGTAGGGTATAACGAGCAGTACTTC.